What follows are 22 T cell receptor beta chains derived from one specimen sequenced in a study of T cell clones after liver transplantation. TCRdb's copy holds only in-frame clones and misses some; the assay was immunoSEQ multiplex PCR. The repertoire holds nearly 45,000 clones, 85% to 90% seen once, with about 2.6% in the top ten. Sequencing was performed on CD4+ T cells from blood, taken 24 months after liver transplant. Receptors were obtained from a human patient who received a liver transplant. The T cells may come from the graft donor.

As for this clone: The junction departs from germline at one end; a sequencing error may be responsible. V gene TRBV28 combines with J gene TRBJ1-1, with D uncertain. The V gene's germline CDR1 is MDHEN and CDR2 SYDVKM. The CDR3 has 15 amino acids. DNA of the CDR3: TGTGCCAGCAGTTCCTCCGTGTCTCGATTATCTGAAGCTTCCTTT. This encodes CASSSSVSRLSEASF.

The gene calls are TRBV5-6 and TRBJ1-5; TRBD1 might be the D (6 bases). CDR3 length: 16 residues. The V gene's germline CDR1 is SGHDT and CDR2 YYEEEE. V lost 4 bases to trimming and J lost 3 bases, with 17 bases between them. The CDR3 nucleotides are TGTGCCAGCAGCGATGGGACACTACATAACAATCAGCCCCAGCATTTT. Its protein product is CASSDGTLHNNQPQHF. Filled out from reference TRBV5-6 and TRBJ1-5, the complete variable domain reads DAGVTQSPTHLIKTRGQQVTLRCSPKSGHDTVSWYQQALGQGPQFIFQYYEEEERQRGNFPDRFSGHQFPNYSSELNVNALLLGDSALYLCASSDGTLHNNQPQHFGDGTRLSIL.

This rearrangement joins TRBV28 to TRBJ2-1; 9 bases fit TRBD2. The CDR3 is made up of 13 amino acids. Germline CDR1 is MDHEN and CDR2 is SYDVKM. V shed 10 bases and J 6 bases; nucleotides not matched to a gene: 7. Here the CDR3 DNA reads TGTGCCACCATAGCGGGAGTCTCCAATGAGCAGTTCTTC. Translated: CATIAGVSNEQFF.

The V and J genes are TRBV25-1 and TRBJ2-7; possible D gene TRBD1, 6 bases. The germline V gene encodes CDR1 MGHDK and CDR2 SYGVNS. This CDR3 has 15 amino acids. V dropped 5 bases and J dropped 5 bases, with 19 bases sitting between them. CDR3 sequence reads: CASSTSDRPGHEQYF. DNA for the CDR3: TGTGCCAGCAGTACCTCCGACAGGCCGGGCCACGAGCAGTACTTC.

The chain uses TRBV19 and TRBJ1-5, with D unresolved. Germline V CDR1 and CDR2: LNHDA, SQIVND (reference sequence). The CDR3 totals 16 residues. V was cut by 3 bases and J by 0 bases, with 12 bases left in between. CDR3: CASSIARDYSNQPQHF. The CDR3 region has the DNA TGTGCCAGTAGTATTGCCCGGGATTATAGCAATCAGCCCCAGCATTTT.

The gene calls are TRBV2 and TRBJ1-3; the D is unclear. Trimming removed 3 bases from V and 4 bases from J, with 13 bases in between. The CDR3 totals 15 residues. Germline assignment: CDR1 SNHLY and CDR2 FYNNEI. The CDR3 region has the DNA TGTGCCAGCAGTGACCAAACAGTGGGGGGAAACACCATATATTTT. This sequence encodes CASSDQTVGGNTIYF.

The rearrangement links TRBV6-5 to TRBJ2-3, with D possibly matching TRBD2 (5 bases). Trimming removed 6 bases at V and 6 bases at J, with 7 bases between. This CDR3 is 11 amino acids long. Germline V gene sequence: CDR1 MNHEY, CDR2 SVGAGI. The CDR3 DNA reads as TGTGCCAGCAGGTGGAGGGATACGCAGTATTTT. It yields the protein CASRWRDTQYF.

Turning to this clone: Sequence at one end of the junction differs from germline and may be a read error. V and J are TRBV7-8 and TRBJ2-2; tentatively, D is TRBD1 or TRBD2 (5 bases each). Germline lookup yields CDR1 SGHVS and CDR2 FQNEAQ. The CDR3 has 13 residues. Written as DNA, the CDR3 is TGTGCCAGCAGTGTGGGGGTCACCAGGGAGCTGTTTTTT. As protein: CASSVGVTRELFF.

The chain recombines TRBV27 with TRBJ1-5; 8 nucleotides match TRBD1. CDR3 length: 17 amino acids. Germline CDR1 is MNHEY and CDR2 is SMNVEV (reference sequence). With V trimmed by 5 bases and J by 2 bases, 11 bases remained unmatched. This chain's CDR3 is CASSPGTGRVRNQPQHF. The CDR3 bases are TGTGCCAGCAGTCCGGGGACAGGCCGGGTCCGCAATCAGCCCCAGCATTTT.

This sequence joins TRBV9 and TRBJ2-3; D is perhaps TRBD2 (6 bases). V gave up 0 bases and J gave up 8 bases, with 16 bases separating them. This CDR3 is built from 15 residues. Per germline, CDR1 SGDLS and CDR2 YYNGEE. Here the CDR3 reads CASSVEGTPSGTQYF. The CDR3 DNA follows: TGTGCCAGCAGCGTAGAGGGGACTCCGTCAGGTACGCAGTATTTT.

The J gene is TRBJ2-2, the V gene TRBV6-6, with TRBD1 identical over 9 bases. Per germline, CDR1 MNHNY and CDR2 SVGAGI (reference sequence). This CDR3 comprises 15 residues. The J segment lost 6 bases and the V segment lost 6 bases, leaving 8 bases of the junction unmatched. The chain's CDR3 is CASRLGTGRPGELFF. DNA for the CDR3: TGTGCCAGCAGGCTTGGGACAGGGCGCCCCGGGGAGCTGTTTTTT.

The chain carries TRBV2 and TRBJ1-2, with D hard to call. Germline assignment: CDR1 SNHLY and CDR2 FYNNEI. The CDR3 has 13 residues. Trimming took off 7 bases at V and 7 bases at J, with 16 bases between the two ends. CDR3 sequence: CASTAQPRGGYTF. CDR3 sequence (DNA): TGTGCCAGCACAGCTCAACCCAGAGGTGGCTACACCTTC.

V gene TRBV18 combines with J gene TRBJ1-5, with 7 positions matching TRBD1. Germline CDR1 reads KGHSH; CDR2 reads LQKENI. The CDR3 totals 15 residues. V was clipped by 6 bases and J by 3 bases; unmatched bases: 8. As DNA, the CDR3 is TGTGCCAGCTCGCCCGGACAGGCGAACAATCAGCCCCAGCATTTT. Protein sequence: CASSPGQANNQPQHF.

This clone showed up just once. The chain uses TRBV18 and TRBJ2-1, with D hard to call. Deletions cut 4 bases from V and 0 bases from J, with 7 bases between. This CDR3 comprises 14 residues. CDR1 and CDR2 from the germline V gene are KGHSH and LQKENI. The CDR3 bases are TGTGCCAGCTCACAGCAATTCTCCTACAATGAGCAGTTCTTC. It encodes CASSQQFSYNEQFF.

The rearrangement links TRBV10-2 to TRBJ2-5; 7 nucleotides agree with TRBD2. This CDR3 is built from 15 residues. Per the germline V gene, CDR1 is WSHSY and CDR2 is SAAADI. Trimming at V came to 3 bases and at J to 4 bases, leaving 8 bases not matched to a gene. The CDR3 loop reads CASSERRESVETQYF. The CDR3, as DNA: TGCGCCAGCAGTGAACGGCGGGAGAGTGTAGAGACCCAGTACTTC.

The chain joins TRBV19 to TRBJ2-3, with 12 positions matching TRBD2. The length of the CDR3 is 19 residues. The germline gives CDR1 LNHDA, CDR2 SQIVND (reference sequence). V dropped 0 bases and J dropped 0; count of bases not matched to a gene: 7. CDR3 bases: TGTGCCAGTAGTATAGATCCCCTAGCGGGAGGGGGGAGCACAGATACGCAGTATTTT. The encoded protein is CASSIDPLAGGGSTDTQYF.

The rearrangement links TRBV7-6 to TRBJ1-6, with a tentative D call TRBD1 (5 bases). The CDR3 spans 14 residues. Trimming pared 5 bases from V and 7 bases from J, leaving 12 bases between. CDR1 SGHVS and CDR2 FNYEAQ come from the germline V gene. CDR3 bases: TGTGCCAGCAGCCCCCCCGGGGGGAATTCACCCCTCCACTTT. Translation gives CASSPPGGNSPLHF.

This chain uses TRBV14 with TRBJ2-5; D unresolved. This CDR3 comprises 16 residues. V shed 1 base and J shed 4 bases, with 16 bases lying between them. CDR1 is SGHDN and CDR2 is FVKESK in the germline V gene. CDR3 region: CASSQVSSPPAETQYF. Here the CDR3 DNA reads TGTGCCAGCAGCCAAGTCTCTTCCCCCCCTGCAGAGACCCAGTACTTC. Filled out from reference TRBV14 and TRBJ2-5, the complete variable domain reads EAGVTQFPSHSVIEKGQTVTLRCDPISGHDNLYWYRRVMGKEIKFLLHFVKESKQDESGMPNNRFLAERTGGTYSTLKVQPAELEDSGVYFCASSQVSSPPAETQYFGPGTRLLVL.

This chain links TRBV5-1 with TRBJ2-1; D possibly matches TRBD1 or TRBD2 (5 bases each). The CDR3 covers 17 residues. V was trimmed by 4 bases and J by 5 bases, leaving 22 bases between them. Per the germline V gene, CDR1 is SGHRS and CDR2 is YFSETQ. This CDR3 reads CASSGTGTLGSHNEQFF. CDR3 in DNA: TGCGCCAGCAGCGGAACCGGGACCCTAGGTTCCCACAATGAGCAGTTCTTC.

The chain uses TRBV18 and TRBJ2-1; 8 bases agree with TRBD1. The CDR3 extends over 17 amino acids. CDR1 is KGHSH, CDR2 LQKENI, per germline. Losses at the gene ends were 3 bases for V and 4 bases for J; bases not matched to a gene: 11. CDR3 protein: CASSPPIDRGRYNEQFF. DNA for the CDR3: TGTGCCAGCTCACCGCCAATTGACAGGGGCCGATACAATGAGCAGTTCTTC. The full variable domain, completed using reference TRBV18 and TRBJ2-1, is NAGVMQNPRHLVRRRGQEARLRCSPMKGHSHVYWYRQLPEEGLKFMVYLQKENIIDESGMPKERFSAEFPKEGPSILRIQQVVRGDSAAYFCASSPPIDRGRYNEQFFGPGTRLTVL.

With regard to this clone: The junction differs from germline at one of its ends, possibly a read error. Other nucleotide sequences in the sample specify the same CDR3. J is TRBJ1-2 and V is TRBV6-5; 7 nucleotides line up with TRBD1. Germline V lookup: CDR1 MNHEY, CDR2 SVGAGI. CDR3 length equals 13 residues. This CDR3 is CASSNRQGHGYTF. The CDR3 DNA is TGTGCTAGCAGCAATCGACAGGGCCATGGCTACACCTTC.

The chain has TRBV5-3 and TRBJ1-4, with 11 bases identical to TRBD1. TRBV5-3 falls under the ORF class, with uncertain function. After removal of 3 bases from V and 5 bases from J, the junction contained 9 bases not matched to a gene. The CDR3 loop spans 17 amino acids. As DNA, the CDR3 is TGTGCCAGAAGCTCATCATCCAGGACAGGGGGCAATGAAAAACTGTTTTTT. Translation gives CARSSSSRTGGNEKLFF.